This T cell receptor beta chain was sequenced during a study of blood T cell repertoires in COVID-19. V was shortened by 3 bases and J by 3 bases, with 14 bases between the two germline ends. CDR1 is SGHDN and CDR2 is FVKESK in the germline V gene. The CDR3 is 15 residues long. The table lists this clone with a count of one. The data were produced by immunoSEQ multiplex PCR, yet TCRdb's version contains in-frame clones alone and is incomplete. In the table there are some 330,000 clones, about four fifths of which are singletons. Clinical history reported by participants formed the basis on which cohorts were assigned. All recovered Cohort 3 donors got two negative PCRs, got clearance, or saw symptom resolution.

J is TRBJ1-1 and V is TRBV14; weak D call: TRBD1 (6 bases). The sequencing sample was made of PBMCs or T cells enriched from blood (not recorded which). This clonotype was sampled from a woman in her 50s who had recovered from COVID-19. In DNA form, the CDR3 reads TGTGCCAGCAGCCACTCCGGACAGTCCTACACTGAAGCTTTCTTT. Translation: CASSHSGQSYTEAFF.